The rows below give T cell receptor beta chains drawn from one sample of a study of molecular identifiers for immune sequencing clone quantification. TCRdb re-called the PCR reads with MiXCR, one entry per CDR3 protein. Among tens of thousands of distinct CDR3 sequences listed, 15% to 20% were seen once. Sample: naive CD8+ T cells from blood, with Jurkat cell RNA spiked in. The receptors derive from a human donor in good health. Some libraries in this study had Jurkat cell RNA spiked in. Each CDR3 is given with its conserved first and last residue. A D gene is named only where the DNA matches it firmly. Size is stated for part of the rows, as once, few or many counts, or as a class when the clone is expanded.

v_call: TRBV5-6
j_call: TRBJ2-7
clone_size: NA
d_call: TRBD2
cdr3_aa: CASTPAGTVYEQYF
cdr3_nt: TGTGCCAGCACCCCAGCGGGAACAGTCTACGAGCAGTACTTC

v_call: TRBV5-1
j_call: TRBJ1-5
clone_size: many
d_call: NA
cdr3_aa: CASGPSTEENQPQHF
cdr3_nt: TGCGCCAGCGGCCCGTCTACAGAGGAAAATCAGCCCCAGCATTTT

v_call: TRBV5-1
j_call: TRBJ2-3
clone_size: few
d_call: TRBD2
cdr3_aa: CASSLTRLAGVPDTQYF
cdr3_nt: TGCGCCAGCAGCTTGACCAGACTGGCGGGAGTCCCCGATACGCAGTATTTT

v_call: TRBV19
j_call: TRBJ2-7
clone_size: many
d_call: TRBD1
cdr3_aa: CATSTGTNEQYF
cdr3_nt: TGTGCCACCTCGACAGGGACGAACGAGCAGTACTTC

v_call: TRBV2
j_call: TRBJ1-1
clone_size: NA
d_call: NA
cdr3_aa: CASLWRGTTEAFF
cdr3_nt: TGTGCCAGCCTATGGCGGGGGACCACTGAAGCTTTCTTT

v_call: TRBV20-1
j_call: TRBJ2-3
clone_size: many
d_call: NA
cdr3_aa: CSARLGMAQYF
cdr3_nt: TGCAGTGCTAGGCTAGGGATGGCGCAGTATTTT

v_call: TRBV11-3
j_call: TRBJ2-1
clone_size: many
d_call: TRBD2
cdr3_aa: CASRPSGTPSYNEQFF
cdr3_nt: TGTGCCAGCAGACCTAGCGGGACACCGTCCTACAATGAGCAGTTCTTC

v_call: TRBV12-3/TRBV12-4
j_call: TRBJ2-7
clone_size: many
d_call: TRBD2
cdr3_aa: CASSTSPSGTYEQYF
cdr3_nt: TGTGCCAGCAGTACCTCGCCTAGCGGTACCTACGAGCAGTACTTC

v_call: TRBV5-1
j_call: TRBJ1-1
clone_size: many
d_call: NA
cdr3_aa: CASKGDPTEAFF
cdr3_nt: TGCGCCAGCAAAGGTGATCCGACTGAAGCTTTCTTT

v_call: TRBV5-1
j_call: TRBJ2-7
clone_size: many
d_call: TRBD2
cdr3_aa: CASSRSSGTYEQYF
cdr3_nt: TGCGCCAGCAGTCGGTCTAGCGGGACCTACGAGCAGTACTTC

v_call: TRBV29-1
j_call: TRBJ1-2
clone_size: many
d_call: NA
cdr3_aa: CSGMRGVDGYTF
cdr3_nt: TGCAGTGGCATGAGGGGGGTCGATGGCTACACCTTC

v_call: TRBV6-5
j_call: TRBJ1-1
clone_size: many
d_call: TRBD1
cdr3_aa: CASSYWTGNTEAFF
cdr3_nt: TGTGCCAGCAGTTACTGGACAGGGAACACTGAAGCTTTCTTT

v_call: TRBV29-1
j_call: TRBJ2-1
clone_size: many
d_call: TRBD2
cdr3_aa: CSVGTSGSIWNEQFF
cdr3_nt: TGCAGCGTGGGGACTAGCGGGAGTATATGGAATGAGCAGTTCTTC

v_call: TRBV7-9
j_call: TRBJ2-7
clone_size: many
d_call: NA
cdr3_aa: CASGEGYEQYF
cdr3_nt: TGTGCCAGTGGCGAGGGGTACGAGCAGTACTTC

v_call: TRBV7-9
j_call: TRBJ2-1
clone_size: few
d_call: NA
cdr3_aa: CASSSTPGLSSYNEQFF
cdr3_nt: TGTGCCAGCAGCTCGACGCCGGGACTTTCCTCCTACAATGAGCAGTTCTTC

v_call: TRBV20-1
j_call: TRBJ2-1
clone_size: few
d_call: TRBD2
cdr3_aa: CSARGREGIGPYNEQFF
cdr3_nt: TGCAGTGCTAGAGGGCGGGAGGGGATAGGGCCCTACAATGAGCAGTTCTTC

v_call: TRBV4-1
j_call: TRBJ2-7
clone_size: many
d_call: NA
cdr3_aa: CASSQGLSYEQYF
cdr3_nt: TGCGCCAGCAGCCAAGGTCTAAGTTACGAGCAGTACTTC

v_call: TRBV20-1
j_call: TRBJ2-2
clone_size: many
d_call: NA
cdr3_aa: CSASFKNTGELFF
cdr3_nt: TGCAGTGCTAGTTTCAAGAACACCGGGGAGCTGTTTTTT

v_call: TRBV29-1
j_call: TRBJ2-1
clone_size: many
d_call: TRBD2
cdr3_aa: CSVGGGEGNEQFF
cdr3_nt: TGCAGTGTGGGGGGGGGGGAAGGCAATGAGCAGTTCTTC

v_call: TRBV7-9
j_call: TRBJ1-5
clone_size: many
d_call: NA
cdr3_aa: CASREGQSNQPQHF
cdr3_nt: TGTGCCAGCAGGGAAGGACAGAGCAATCAGCCCCAGCATTTT

v_call: TRBV27
j_call: TRBJ2-1
clone_size: few
d_call: NA
cdr3_aa: CASSLSLANSYNEQFF
cdr3_nt: TGTGCCAGCAGTTTATCTCTAGCGAACTCCTACAATGAGCAGTTCTTC

v_call: TRBV29-1
j_call: TRBJ2-7
clone_size: many
d_call: NA
cdr3_aa: CSVESGYSYEQYF
cdr3_nt: TGCAGCGTTGAGAGCGGCTACTCCTACGAGCAGTACTTC

v_call: TRBV4-3
j_call: TRBJ1-5
clone_size: many
d_call: NA
cdr3_aa: CASSQDIGPRRPQHF
cdr3_nt: TGCGCCAGCAGCCAAGATATCGGACCAAGGCGGCCCCAGCATTTT

v_call: TRBV27
j_call: TRBJ2-3
clone_size: many
d_call: NA
cdr3_aa: CASRLNTDTQYF
cdr3_nt: TGTGCCAGCAGACTAAACACAGATACGCAGTATTTT

v_call: TRBV20-1
j_call: TRBJ2-1
clone_size: many
d_call: TRBD2
cdr3_aa: CSARKTSEHEQFF
cdr3_nt: TGCAGTGCTAGAAAGACTAGCGAGCATGAGCAGTTCTTC

v_call: TRBV5-1
j_call: TRBJ2-3
clone_size: many
d_call: NA
cdr3_aa: CASSLFRQEGDTQYF
cdr3_nt: TGCGCCAGCAGCTTGTTTCGGCAGGAGGGAGATACGCAGTATTTT

v_call: TRBV5-1
j_call: TRBJ2-7
clone_size: many
d_call: NA
cdr3_aa: CASSLDLGPYEQYF
cdr3_nt: TGCGCCAGCAGCTTGGATCTCGGCCCCTACGAGCAGTACTTC

v_call: TRBV20-1
j_call: TRBJ2-7
clone_size: NA
d_call: NA
cdr3_aa: CGARTRSSLVGGPYEQYF
cdr3_nt: TGCGGTGCTAGGACCCGTTCCTCTTTAGTGGGGGGGCCCTACGAGCAGTACTTC

v_call: TRBV5-8
j_call: TRBJ2-7
clone_size: many
d_call: TRBD1
cdr3_aa: CASKRQGAYEQYF
cdr3_nt: TGTGCCAGCAAGAGACAGGGGGCCTACGAGCAGTACTTC

v_call: TRBV7-9
j_call: TRBJ2-3
clone_size: many
d_call: TRBD2
cdr3_aa: CASSTIAGESQDTQYF
cdr3_nt: TGTGCCAGCAGCACAATAGCGGGAGAGTCCCAAGATACGCAGTATTTT

v_call: TRBV9
j_call: TRBJ1-1
clone_size: NA
d_call: NA
cdr3_aa: CASSPPVATEAFF
cdr3_nt: TGTGCCAGCAGCCCCCCCGTCGCGACTGAAGCTTTCTTT

v_call: TRBV29-1
j_call: TRBJ2-3
clone_size: many
d_call: NA
cdr3_aa: CSVELATDTQYF
cdr3_nt: TGCAGCGTTGAATTGGCGACAGATACGCAGTATTTT

v_call: TRBV6-2/TRBV6-3
j_call: TRBJ2-7
clone_size: NA
d_call: NA
cdr3_aa: CASSRERGQYF
cdr3_nt: TGTGCCAGCAGCCGCGAGAGAGGGCAGTACTTC

v_call: TRBV10-2
j_call: TRBJ2-7
clone_size: many
d_call: NA
cdr3_aa: CASRDSYEQYF
cdr3_nt: TGCGCCAGCAGGGACAGCTACGAGCAGTACTTC

v_call: TRBV7-8
j_call: TRBJ2-7
clone_size: few
d_call: TRBD2
cdr3_aa: CASSLVAGEGEQYF
cdr3_nt: TGTGCCAGCAGCTTAGTTGCGGGAGAGGGTGAGCAGTACTTC

v_call: TRBV5-1
j_call: TRBJ2-7
clone_size: few
d_call: NA
cdr3_aa: CASSVTSYYEQYF
cdr3_nt: TGCGCCAGCAGCGTTACTAGCTACTACGAGCAGTACTTC

v_call: TRBV19
j_call: TRBJ2-5
clone_size: NA
d_call: NA
cdr3_aa: CASSIVAGETQYF
cdr3_nt: TGTGCCAGTAGTATAGTTGCCGGGGAGACCCAGTACTTC

v_call: TRBV27
j_call: TRBJ2-5
clone_size: many
d_call: TRBD1
cdr3_aa: CASSWTGEETQYF
cdr3_nt: TGTGCCAGCAGTTGGACAGGGGAAGAGACCCAGTACTTC

v_call: TRBV6-6
j_call: TRBJ2-1
clone_size: many
d_call: TRBD2
cdr3_aa: CASGPGTSGRANEQFF
cdr3_nt: TGTGCCAGCGGCCCAGGGACTAGCGGGAGGGCAAATGAGCAGTTCTTC

v_call: TRBV7-8
j_call: TRBJ2-7
clone_size: many
d_call: NA
cdr3_aa: CASSLGPGIYEQYF
cdr3_nt: TGTGCCAGCAGCTTAGGCCCAGGGATCTACGAGCAGTACTTC

v_call: TRBV6-5
j_call: TRBJ2-1
clone_size: once
d_call: TRBD1
cdr3_aa: CASSYLATGTSDERLF
cdr3_nt: TGTGCCAGCAGTTACCTGGCGACAGGGACCTCGGATGAGCGGCTCTTC

v_call: TRBV27
j_call: TRBJ2-7
clone_size: NA
d_call: NA
cdr3_aa: CASSLTGPYEQYF
cdr3_nt: TGTGCCAGCAGTTTAACCGGGCCCTACGAGCAGTACTTC

v_call: TRBV27
j_call: TRBJ2-1
clone_size: many
d_call: NA
cdr3_aa: CASTGNRAYNEQFF
cdr3_nt: TGTGCCAGCACTGGGAATAGGGCCTACAATGAGCAGTTCTTC

v_call: TRBV9
j_call: TRBJ1-1
clone_size: few
d_call: NA
cdr3_aa: CASSVETVNTEAFF
cdr3_nt: TGTGCCAGCAGCGTAGAGACAGTGAACACTGAAGCTTTCTTT

v_call: TRBV27
j_call: TRBJ2-1
clone_size: many
d_call: TRBD2
cdr3_aa: CASSFLLAGTYNEQFF
cdr3_nt: TGTGCCAGCAGTTTTCTACTAGCGGGAACGTACAATGAGCAGTTCTTC

v_call: TRBV20-1
j_call: TRBJ2-2
clone_size: many
d_call: TRBD2
cdr3_aa: CSAREDLAEGTGELFF
cdr3_nt: TGCAGTGCTAGAGAAGATCTAGCGGAGGGGACCGGGGAGCTGTTTTTT

v_call: TRBV27
j_call: TRBJ2-1
clone_size: NA
d_call: NA
cdr3_aa: CASSRDWGNEQFF
cdr3_nt: TGTGCCAGCAGTCGGGACTGGGGGAATGAGCAGTTCTTC

v_call: TRBV19
j_call: TRBJ2-2
clone_size: few
d_call: NA
cdr3_aa: CASSISTTPGELFF
cdr3_nt: TGTGCCAGTAGTATCTCGACTACACCCGGGGAGCTGTTTTTT

v_call: TRBV27
j_call: TRBJ1-1
clone_size: NA
d_call: TRBD1
cdr3_aa: CASKVGGQDAFF
cdr3_nt: TGTGCCAGCAAAGTTGGGGGACAGGATGCTTTCTTT

v_call: TRBV12-3/TRBV12-4
j_call: TRBJ2-7
clone_size: many
d_call: NA
cdr3_aa: CASSLGLVRERRYEQYF
cdr3_nt: TGTGCCAGCAGTTTAGGATTGGTCCGGGAGCGACGGTACGAGCAGTACTTC

v_call: TRBV20-1
j_call: TRBJ2-2
clone_size: many
d_call: TRBD2
cdr3_aa: CSARDGTSGVANTGELFF
cdr3_nt: TGCAGTGCTAGAGATGGGACTAGCGGGGTCGCGAACACCGGGGAGCTGTTTTTT

v_call: TRBV19
j_call: TRBJ2-3
clone_size: many
d_call: NA
cdr3_aa: CASSIVPSGRDDTQYF
cdr3_nt: TGTGCCAGTAGTATAGTTCCTTCGGGGAGAGACGATACGCAGTATTTT

v_call: TRBV6-5
j_call: TRBJ1-1
clone_size: few
d_call: TRBD1
cdr3_aa: CASSLGAGGIEAFF
cdr3_nt: TGTGCCAGCAGCCTAGGGGCAGGGGGCATTGAAGCTTTCTTT

v_call: TRBV4-2
j_call: TRBJ2-1
clone_size: many
d_call: NA
cdr3_aa: CASSPLSGSIEQFF
cdr3_nt: TGTGCCAGCAGCCCACTTTCGGGAAGCATTGAGCAGTTCTTC

v_call: TRBV11-2
j_call: TRBJ2-3
clone_size: many
d_call: NA
cdr3_aa: CASSSRGASGRTDTQYF
cdr3_nt: TGTGCCAGCAGCTCGAGGGGGGCTAGCGGCCGCACAGATACGCAGTATTTT